This TCR beta chain derives from a study of CDR3 diversity in severe acne. Germline CDR1 SGHTA, CDR2 FQGNSA. The CDR3 sequence is 15 residues long. V dropped 4 bases and J dropped 5; count of bases not matched to a gene: 4. Each CDR3 protein is one row after TCRdb ran MiXCR on the PCR reads. This table holds around 94,000 distinct CDR3 sequences, approximately 47% found once. Sequenced material: blood. The receptor comes from a male donor with acne. The chain combines TRBV7-2 with TRBJ2-1, with 11 nucleotides matching TRBD2. The CDR3 spells CASSSGTSGNNEQFF. The DNA of the CDR3 is TGTGCCAGCAGCTCAGGGACTAGCGGAAACAATGAGCAGTTCTTC.